The 31 T cell receptor beta chains below were found in one sample sequenced in a study of cytomegalovirus exposure and HLA in healthy donors. It was with 60 Vbeta and 13 Jbeta primers that the PCR ran. Repertoires were generated with immunoSEQ multiplex PCR, while TCRdb's copy carries only in-frame clones and drops some. The sample holds some 97,000 clones, around 75% seen once. Input material: PBMCs. These TCRs come from a male donor in good health and CMV-seropositive.

V usage is TRBV11-2 and J usage is TRBJ2-3, with 10 positions matching TRBD1. Germline CDR1 and CDR2: SGHAT and FQNNGV. The CDR3 sequence is 14 residues long. The junction had 4 bases not matched to a gene; V was cut back by 5 bases and J by 5 bases. The CDR3 DNA reads as TGTGCCAGCAGCCCCCGGACAGGGGGAGATACGCAGTATTTT. Its protein is CASSPRTGGDTQYF.

The chain carries TRBV28 and TRBJ1-6, with TRBD1 matching 10 bases. The CDR3 runs to 14 residues. Looked up from germline, CDR1 is MDHEN and CDR2 is SYDVKM. V lost 4 bases, J lost 7 bases, and 1 base stayed unmatched. In DNA form, the CDR3 reads TGTGCCAGCAGTTGGACAGGGGGAAATTCACCCCTCCACTTT. Protein: CASSWTGGNSPLHF.

This rearrangement joins TRBV6-7 to TRBJ2-5, with 9 bases that match TRBD1. TRBV6-7 is an ORF; its function is uncertain. The CDR3 is 16 residues long. The V segment lost 2 bases and the J segment 5 bases; nucleotides outside the gene matches: 9. CDR3 coding DNA: TGTGCCAGCAGTTACCCTTCCGGGACAGGGAGGGAGACCCAGTACTTC. Amino acid sequence: CASSYPSGTGRETQYF.

The V gene is TRBV6-5, the J gene TRBJ1-2; D may be TRBD1 (5 bases). V gave up 2 bases and J gave up 9 bases, with 13 bases separating them. The CDR3 spans 13 residues. Germline-derived CDR1 and CDR2 are MNHEY and SVGAGI. The CDR3 spells CASSYASRESYTF. For the CDR3, the DNA is TGTGCCAGCAGTTACGCCAGCAGGGAAAGCTACACCTTC.

The chain uses TRBV30 and TRBJ1-1; maybe TRBD1 (6 bases). This CDR3 has 14 residues. Per the germline V gene, CDR1 is GTSNPN and CDR2 is SVGIG (reference sequence). V was trimmed by 0 bases and J by 4 bases, leaving 12 bases between them. The CDR3 spells CAWSVSGAATEAFF. Written as DNA, the CDR3 is TGTGCCTGGAGTGTATCAGGGGCGGCCACTGAAGCTTTCTTT. The complete variable domain, with remaining parts taken from reference TRBV30 and TRBJ1-1, reads SQTIHQWPATLVQPVGSPLSLECTVEGTSNPNLYWYRQAAGRGLQLLFYSVGIGQISSEVPQNLSASRPQDRQFILSSKKLLLSDSGFYLCAWSVSGAATEAFFGQGTRLTVV.

In this sample, this clone turned up a few times. V gene TRBV5-1 combines with J gene TRBJ2-5, with TRBD1 matching 11 bases. The germline V gene encodes CDR1 SGHRS and CDR2 YFSETQ. The CDR3 totals 16 residues. The junction had 7 bases not matched to a gene; V was cut back by 2 bases and J by 4 bases. The CDR3 is CASSFTGTGGGETQYF. CDR3 DNA: TGCGCCAGCAGCTTTACCGGGACAGGGGGAGGAGAGACCCAGTACTTC.

This clone has only a few counts. The chain has TRBV19 and TRBJ1-5; 7 nucleotides line up with TRBD1. V shed 5 bases and J 8 bases; nucleotides not matched to a gene: 6. The CDR3 consists of 13 residues. Germline-derived CDR1 and CDR2 are LNHDA and SQIVND (reference sequence). CDR3 bases: TGTGCCAGTAGTTCGCGGGACAGCAAGCCCCAGCATTTT. The encoded protein is CASSSRDSKPQHF.

This sequence joins TRBV28 and TRBJ1-3, with D possibly TRBD1 on 5 matching bases. CDR1 and CDR2 from the germline V gene are MDHEN and SYDVKM. This CDR3 contains 15 residues. Deletions cut 4 bases from V and 4 bases from J, with 14 bases between. The CDR3 spells CASSYLGGTGNTIYF. The CDR3 nucleotides are TGTGCCAGCAGTTACCTCGGGGGGACGGGAAACACCATATATTTT.

The chain is built from TRBV25-1 and TRBJ1-1; 7 bases map to TRBD1. The CDR3 runs 13 residues. V was clipped by 8 bases and J by 11 bases; unmatched bases: 14. The germline V gene encodes CDR1 MGHDK and CDR2 SYGVNS. CDR3 coding DNA: TGTGCCAGCGGAAAGACAGGGCTACCCGAGGCTTTCTTT. Translated: CASGKTGLPEAFF.

The rearrangement links TRBV19 to TRBJ1-2; D may be TRBD1 (6 bases). V gave up 3 bases and J gave up 3 bases, with 11 bases separating them. Germline CDR1 is LNHDA and CDR2 is SQIVND (reference sequence). The CDR3 runs 14 residues. CDR3 region: CASSIGGGDYGYTF. For the CDR3, the DNA is TGTGCCAGTAGTATTGGGGGGGGCGACTATGGCTACACCTTC.

The chain carries TRBV9 and TRBJ2-1; a weak D match, TRBD2 (5 bases). The CDR3 totals 15 residues. V was clipped by 1 base and J by 8 bases, with 16 bases between them. The germline CDR1 and CDR2 sequences are SGDLS and YYNGEE. Here the CDR3 reads CASSVRPGPGDEQFF. For the CDR3, the DNA is TGTGCCAGCAGCGTAAGGCCGGGTCCCGGGGATGAGCAGTTCTTC. The whole variable domain, remainder taken from reference TRBV9 and TRBJ2-1, is DSGVTQTPKHLITATGQRVTLRCSPRSGDLSVYWYQQSLDQGLQFLIQYYNGEERAKGNILERFSAQQFPDLHSELNLSSLELGDSALYFCASSVRPGPGDEQFFGPGTRLTVL.

V gene TRBV10-3 combines with J gene TRBJ1-2; D is unclear. Deletions cut 3 bases from V and 8 bases from J, with 16 bases between. CDR3 length equals 14 residues. The germline V gene has CDR1 ENHRY and CDR2 SYGVKD. The CDR3 loop is CAISEDGELKGYTF. DNA for the CDR3: TGTGCCATCAGTGAAGACGGAGAGCTGAAAGGCTACACCTTC.

In its sample, this clone was seen a few times. The J gene is TRBJ2-7, the V gene TRBV11-2; 9 bases are shared with TRBD1. The trim removed 5 bases at V and 4 bases at J, leaving 6 bases unmatched. Germline V gives CDR1 SGHAT, CDR2 FQNNGV. There are 14 residues in the CDR3. CDR3 residues: CASSLGDRAYEQYF. The CDR3 DNA reads TGTGCCAGCAGCCTGGGGGACAGGGCTTACGAGCAGTACTTC.

The chain carries TRBV4-1 and TRBJ2-7, with unresolved D. V shed 0 bases and J shed 7 bases, with 10 bases lying between them. CDR1 is MGHRA, CDR2 YSYEKL, per germline. The CDR3 contains 13 residues. CDR3 in amino acids: CASSQDPQDEQYF. The CDR3, as DNA: TGCGCCAGCAGCCAAGACCCCCAGGATGAGCAGTACTTC.

The J gene is TRBJ2-7, the V gene TRBV11-2; tentative D call: TRBD2 (7 bases). CDR1 SGHAT and CDR2 FQNNGV come from the germline V gene. The CDR3 runs 15 residues. V was pared by 11 bases and J by 2 bases, with 22 bases between. CDR3 protein: CAPSLGGGDAYEQYF. The CDR3 DNA follows: TGTGCCCCCTCCTTAGGAGGGGGGGATGCCTACGAGCAGTACTTC.

The gene calls are TRBV5-1 and TRBJ1-1, with D tentatively TRBD1 (5 bases). The V gene's germline CDR1 is SGHRS and CDR2 YFSETQ. Trimming cost V 1 base and J 5 bases, with 15 bases left between them. The CDR3 has 15 amino acids. This chain's CDR3 is CASSLSAGVGTEAFF. Here the CDR3 DNA reads TGCGCCAGCAGCTTGTCGGCGGGGGTAGGGACTGAAGCTTTCTTT.

This chain connects TRBV6-5 to TRBJ1-2, with 8 positions matching TRBD1. V lost 2 bases, J lost 4 bases, and 0 bases stayed unmatched. Per germline, CDR1 MNHEY and CDR2 SVGAGI. CDR3 length: 13 residues. The CDR3 reads CASSYTGGYGYTF. The DNA of the CDR3 is TGTGCCAGCAGTTACACAGGGGGCTATGGCTACACCTTC.

This clone occurred a few times. The rearrangement links TRBV5-1 to TRBJ1-1, with a possible D match to TRBD1 (5 bases). V shed 4 bases and J shed 1 base, with 14 bases lying between them. Germline V CDR1 and CDR2: SGHRS, YFSETQ. This CDR3 has 15 residues. CDR3 nucleotide sequence: TGCGCCAGCAGCCCAGAGATCCAGGGGAACACTGAAGCTTTCTTT. This translates into CASSPEIQGNTEAFF.

The CDR3 DNA is TGTGCCAGCAAGGCCGGAGCGGGGGCGCCCGGGGAGCAGTACTTC. It specifies CASKAGAGAPGEQYF. J is TRBJ2-7 and V is TRBV7-2, with 8 nucleotides matching TRBD2. Trimming at V came to 7 bases and at J to 7 bases, leaving 15 bases not matched to a gene. The CDR3 contains 15 residues. Germline values: CDR1 SGHTA, CDR2 FQGNSA.

CDR3 DNA sequence: TGTGCCAGCTCGCCGAGCCAAGAGACCCAGTACTTC. Protein product: CASSPSQETQYF. The chain is built from TRBV18 and TRBJ2-5, with no clear D. V was shortened by 6 bases and J by 1 base, with 6 bases between the two germline ends. The CDR3 spans 12 residues. Germline CDR1 is KGHSH and CDR2 is LQKENI.

This chain joins TRBV7-8 and TRBJ1-3; TRBD1 might be the D (5 bases). The CDR3 extends over 17 amino acids. The germline V gene encodes CDR1 SGHVS and CDR2 FQNEAQ. The V end lost 0 bases, the J end lost 4 bases, and 16 bases lay between the germline ends. The CDR3 nucleotides read TGTGCCAGCAGCTTAGCCCCCTGGCAGGGCAGGGGAAACACCATATATTTT. This codes for CASSLAPWQGRGNTIYF.

This clone was recorded only once. This chain joins TRBV12-2 and TRBJ2-1; the table's D gene call, TRBD1, was not cross checked with the DNA. TRBV12-2 is recorded as a pseudogene. This CDR3 has 17 amino acids. The CDR3 reads CASRLSNRQSGYNEQFF. CDR3 sequence (DNA): TGTGCAAGTCGCTTATCCAACCGACAGTCAGGGTACAATGAGCAGTTCTTC.

The V call is TRBV30, the J call TRBJ2-3; 13 bases are a match to TRBD2. The germline V gene encodes CDR1 GTSNPN and CDR2 SVGIG (reference sequence). The ends lost 2 bases at V and 4 bases at J; junction bases unmatched: 3. The CDR3 has 15 amino acids. The CDR3: CAWSPGLAGPDTQYF. CDR3 nucleotides: TGTGCCTGGAGTCCGGGACTAGCGGGGCCAGATACGCAGTATTTT.

This chain links TRBV7-2 with TRBJ1-6, with 8 nucleotides matching TRBD1. This CDR3 contains 15 residues. The germline V gene has CDR1 SGHTA and CDR2 FQGNSA. Trimming at V came to 6 bases and at J to 7 bases, leaving 8 bases not matched to a gene. CDR3 DNA sequence: TGTGCCAGCAGATTCGACAGGGGTGGCAATTCACCCCTCCACTTT. Protein product: CASRFDRGGNSPLHF.

This chain joins TRBV9 and TRBJ1-1; no reliable D call. The CDR3 consists of 14 residues. Germline V gives CDR1 SGDLS, CDR2 YYNGEE. The V end lost 3 bases, the J end lost 10 bases, and 19 bases lay between the germline ends. CDR3 sequence (DNA): TGTGCCAGCAGCGACGGCGGTGCTTTGTTGGGAGCTTTCTTT. Its protein product is CASSDGGALLGAFF.

The gene calls are TRBV6-6 and TRBJ1-6; D not resolved. This CDR3 has 13 residues. The germline V gene encodes CDR1 MNHNY and CDR2 SVGAGI (reference sequence). Trimming took off 8 bases at V and 10 bases at J, with 15 bases between the two ends. The CDR3 coding sequence is TGTGCCAGCCGGAGGGCCCTGGGCTCACCCCTCCACTTT. Translated, it gives CASRRALGSPLHF.

The CDR3 DNA sequence: TGCGCCAGCAGCTTGGAGCAGGGTGGGTCACCCCTCCACTTT. It specifies CASSLEQGGSPLHF. This chain joins TRBV5-1 and TRBJ1-6, with D possibly matching TRBD1 (5 bases). Germline CDR1 SGHRS, CDR2 YFSETQ. V lost 0 bases and J lost 10, with 11 bases in between. CDR3 length equals 14 residues.

The chain recombines TRBV5-1 with TRBJ2-7; D uncertain. CDR1 is SGHRS, CDR2 YFSETQ, per germline. Trimming left V 0 bases short and J 3 bases short, with 13 bases between. The CDR3 runs 15 residues. CDR3 in amino acids: CASSLDGSTLYEQYF. CDR3 in DNA: TGCGCCAGCAGCTTGGACGGGTCGACCCTCTACGAGCAGTACTTC.

This chain links TRBV4-3 with TRBJ2-1; D is possibly TRBD1 (5 bases). In germline, CDR1 is LGHNA, CDR2 YSLEER. Trimming left V 0 bases short and J 4 bases short, with 7 bases between. This CDR3 contains 14 residues. The CDR3 sequence is CASSQDRVYNEQFF. The CDR3 bases are TGCGCCAGCAGCCAAGACAGGGTATACAATGAGCAGTTCTTC.

This clone showed up just a few times. The rearrangement uses TRBV5-1 and TRBJ1-3; no clear D. Trimming pared 4 bases from V and 0 bases from J, leaving 8 bases between. The CDR3 covers 14 residues. The germline V gene has CDR1 SGHRS and CDR2 YFSETQ. The CDR3 spells CASSAYGSGNTIYF. CDR3 coding DNA: TGCGCCAGCAGCGCATACGGCTCTGGAAACACCATATATTTT.

The gene calls are TRBV5-6 and TRBJ2-7; D unclear. V lost 2 bases and J 5 bases, leaving 17 bases between the germline ends. Germline lookup yields CDR1 SGHDT and CDR2 YYEEEE. CDR3 length: 15 residues. The CDR3 loop is CASSFDSTVPNEQYF. The CDR3 DNA is TGTGCCAGCAGCTTTGACTCAACTGTTCCCAACGAGCAGTACTTC.